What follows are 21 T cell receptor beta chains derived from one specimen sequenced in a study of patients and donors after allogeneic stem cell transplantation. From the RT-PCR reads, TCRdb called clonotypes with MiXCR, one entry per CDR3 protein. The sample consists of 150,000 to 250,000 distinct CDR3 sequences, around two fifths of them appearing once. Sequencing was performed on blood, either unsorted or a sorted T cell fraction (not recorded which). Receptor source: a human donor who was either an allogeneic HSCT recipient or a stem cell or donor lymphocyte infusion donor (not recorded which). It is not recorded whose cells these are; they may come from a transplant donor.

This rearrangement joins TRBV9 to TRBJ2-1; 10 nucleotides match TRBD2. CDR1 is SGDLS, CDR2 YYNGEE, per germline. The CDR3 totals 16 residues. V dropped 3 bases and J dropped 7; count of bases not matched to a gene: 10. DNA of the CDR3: TGTGCCAGCAGCGCCACAGGACTAGCGGCAGGGAATGAGCAGTTCTTC. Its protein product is CASSATGLAAGNEQFF.

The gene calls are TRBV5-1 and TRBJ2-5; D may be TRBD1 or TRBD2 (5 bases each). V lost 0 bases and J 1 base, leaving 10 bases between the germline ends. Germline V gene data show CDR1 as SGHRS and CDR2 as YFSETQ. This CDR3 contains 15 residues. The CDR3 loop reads CASSLGTGTQETQYF. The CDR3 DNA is TGCGCCAGCAGCTTGGGTACCGGGACCCAAGAGACCCAGTACTTC.

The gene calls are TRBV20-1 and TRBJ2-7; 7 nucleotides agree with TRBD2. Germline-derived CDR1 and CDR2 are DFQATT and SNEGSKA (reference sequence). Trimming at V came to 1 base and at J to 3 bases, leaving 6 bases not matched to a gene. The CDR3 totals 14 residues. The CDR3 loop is CSARVEAGSYEQYF. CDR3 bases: TGCAGTGCTAGAGTGGAAGCGGGAAGCTACGAGCAGTACTTC.

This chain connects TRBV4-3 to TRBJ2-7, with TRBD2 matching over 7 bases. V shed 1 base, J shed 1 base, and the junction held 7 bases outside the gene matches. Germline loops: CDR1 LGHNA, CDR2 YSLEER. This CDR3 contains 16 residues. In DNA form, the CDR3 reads TGCGCCAGCAGCCAAGTGAGCGGGGACGTGTCCTACGAGCAGTACTTC. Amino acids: CASSQVSGDVSYEQYF.

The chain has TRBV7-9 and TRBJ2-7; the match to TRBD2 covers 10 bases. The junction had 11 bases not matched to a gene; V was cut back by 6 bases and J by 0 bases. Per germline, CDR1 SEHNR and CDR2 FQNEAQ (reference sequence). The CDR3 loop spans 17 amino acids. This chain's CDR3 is CASRQIPPSGSSYEQYF. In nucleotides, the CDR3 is TGTGCCAGCAGACAGATCCCACCTAGCGGGAGCTCCTACGAGCAGTACTTC.

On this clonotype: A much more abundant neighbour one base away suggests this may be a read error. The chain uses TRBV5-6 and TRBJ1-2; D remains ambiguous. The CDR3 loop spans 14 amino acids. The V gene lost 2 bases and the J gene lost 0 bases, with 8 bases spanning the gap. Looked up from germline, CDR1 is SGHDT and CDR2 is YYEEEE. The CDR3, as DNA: TGTGCCAGCAGCTTAGAGGAAGCTAACTATGGCTACACCTTC. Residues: CASSLEEANYGYTF.

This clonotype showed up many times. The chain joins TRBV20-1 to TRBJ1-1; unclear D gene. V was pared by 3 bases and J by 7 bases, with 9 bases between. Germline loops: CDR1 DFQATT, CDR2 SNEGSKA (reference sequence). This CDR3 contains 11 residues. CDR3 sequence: CSARTPNEAFF. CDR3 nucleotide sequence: TGCAGTGCTAGGACACCGAATGAAGCTTTCTTT.

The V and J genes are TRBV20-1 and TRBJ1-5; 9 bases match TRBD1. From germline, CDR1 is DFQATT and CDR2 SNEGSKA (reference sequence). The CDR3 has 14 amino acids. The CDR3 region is CSAFTGTGNQPQHF. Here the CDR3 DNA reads TGCAGCGCTTTTACCGGGACAGGGAACCAGCCCCAGCATTTT.

CDR3 DNA: TGTGCCAGCAGTTACCCGGGAGGATACGGGACCTATGGCTACACCTTC. Encoded protein: CASSYPGGYGTYGYTF. This chain connects TRBV6-2 or TRBV6-3 to TRBJ1-2; D possibly corresponds to TRBD1 (5 bases). The CDR3 loop spans 16 amino acids. V was pared by 2 bases and J by 4 bases, with 17 bases between. CDR1 and CDR2 from the germline V gene are MNHEY and SVGEGT.

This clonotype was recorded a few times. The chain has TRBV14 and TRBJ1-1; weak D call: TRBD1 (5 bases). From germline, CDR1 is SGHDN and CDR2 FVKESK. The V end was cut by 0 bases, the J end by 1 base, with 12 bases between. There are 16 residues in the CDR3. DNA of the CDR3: TGTGCCAGCAGCCAAGAGGGGGGTCGTTGGAACACTGAAGCTTTCTTT. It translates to CASSQEGGRWNTEAFF.

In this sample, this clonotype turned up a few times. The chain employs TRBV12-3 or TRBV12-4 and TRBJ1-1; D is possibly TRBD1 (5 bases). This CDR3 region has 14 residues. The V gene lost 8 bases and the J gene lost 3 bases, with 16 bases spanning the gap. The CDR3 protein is CASGGWGEDTEAFF. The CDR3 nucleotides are TGTGCCAGCGGCGGATGGGGGGAGGACACTGAAGCTTTCTTT.

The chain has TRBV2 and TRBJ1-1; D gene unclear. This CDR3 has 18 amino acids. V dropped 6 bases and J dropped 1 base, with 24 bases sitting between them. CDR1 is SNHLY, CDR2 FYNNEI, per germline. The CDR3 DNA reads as TGTGCCAGCAGCGATGTACGATGGGCTATCGGTGGGAACACTGAAGCTTTCTTT. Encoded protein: CASSDVRWAIGGNTEAFF.

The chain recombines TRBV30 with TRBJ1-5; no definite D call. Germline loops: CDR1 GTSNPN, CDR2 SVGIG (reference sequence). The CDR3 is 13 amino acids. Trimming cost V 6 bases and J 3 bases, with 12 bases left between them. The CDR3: CACNRDLNQPQHF. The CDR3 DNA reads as TGTGCCTGCAACCGTGACCTCAATCAGCCCCAGCATTTT.

CDR3 region: CATSSGTGGSRGELFF. The CDR3 DNA sequence: TGTGCCACCAGCAGCGGGACAGGGGGTAGCAGAGGGGAGCTGTTTTTT. This rearrangement joins TRBV15 to TRBJ2-2; 11 bases are shared with TRBD1. This CDR3 has 16 amino acids. With 3 bases clipped from V and 8 bases from J, the junction kept 8 bases outside the gene matches. CDR1 LNHNV and CDR2 YYDKDF come from the germline V gene (reference sequence).

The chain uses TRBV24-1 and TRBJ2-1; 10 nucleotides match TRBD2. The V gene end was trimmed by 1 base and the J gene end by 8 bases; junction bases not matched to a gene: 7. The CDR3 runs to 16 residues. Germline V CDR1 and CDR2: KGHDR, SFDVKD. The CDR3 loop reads CATSDLSLAGVDEQFF. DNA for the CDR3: TGTGCCACCAGTGATTTAAGTCTAGCGGGAGTCGATGAGCAGTTCTTC.

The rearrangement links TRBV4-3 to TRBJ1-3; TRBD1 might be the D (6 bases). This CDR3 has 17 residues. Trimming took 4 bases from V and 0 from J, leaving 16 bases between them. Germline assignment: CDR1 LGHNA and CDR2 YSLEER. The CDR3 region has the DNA TGCGCCAGCAGCCTCGCACTGGACAGTCCCTCTGGAAACACCATATATTTT. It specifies CASSLALDSPSGNTIYF.

Here the CDR3 DNA reads TGCAGCGTTGTCCGGGACAGCTACGAGCAGTACTTC. It codes for CSVVRDSYEQYF. The chain recombines TRBV29-1 with TRBJ2-7, with TRBD1 identical over 7 bases. The CDR3 loop spans 12 amino acids. V lost 4 bases to trimming and J lost 3 bases; unmatched junction nucleotides: 3. CDR1 is SQVTM and CDR2 is ANQGSEA in the germline V gene.

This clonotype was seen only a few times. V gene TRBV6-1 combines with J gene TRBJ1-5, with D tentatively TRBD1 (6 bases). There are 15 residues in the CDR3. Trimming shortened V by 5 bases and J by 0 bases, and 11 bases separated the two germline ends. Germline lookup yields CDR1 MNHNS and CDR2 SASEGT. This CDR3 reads CASSLRTDSNQPQHF. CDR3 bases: TGTGCCAGCAGTCTCAGGACAGATAGCAATCAGCCCCAGCATTTT.

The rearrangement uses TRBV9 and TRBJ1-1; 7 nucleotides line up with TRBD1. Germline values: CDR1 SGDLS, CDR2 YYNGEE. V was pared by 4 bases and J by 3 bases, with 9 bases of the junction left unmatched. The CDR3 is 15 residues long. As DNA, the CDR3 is TGTGCCAGCAGCCCGATCCCCAGGGGGGACACTGAAGCTTTCTTT. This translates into CASSPIPRGDTEAFF.

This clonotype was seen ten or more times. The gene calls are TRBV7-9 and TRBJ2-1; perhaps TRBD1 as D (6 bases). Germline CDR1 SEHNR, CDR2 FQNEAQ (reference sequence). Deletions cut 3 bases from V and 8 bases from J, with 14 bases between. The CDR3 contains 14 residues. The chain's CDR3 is CASSFSGAGDEQFF. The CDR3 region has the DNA TGTGCCAGCAGCTTTTCAGGGGCCGGGGATGAGCAGTTCTTC.

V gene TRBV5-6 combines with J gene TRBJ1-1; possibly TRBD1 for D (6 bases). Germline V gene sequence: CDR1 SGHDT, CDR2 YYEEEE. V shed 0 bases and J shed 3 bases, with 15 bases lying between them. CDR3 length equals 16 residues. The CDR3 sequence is CASSLGRGAVDTEAFF. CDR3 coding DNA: TGTGCCAGCAGCTTGGGACGGGGGGCTGTGGACACTGAAGCTTTCTTT.